This T cell receptor (beta chain) came from a study of CD8+ T cells in alopecia areata. The wider study: Treated patients were given oral tofacitinib, which was dosed at 5 to 10 mg twice daily.

cDNA serving as the sequencing template came from extracted, reverse transcribed RNA. Generated by immunoSEQ multiplex PCR, the TCRdb table keeps only in-frame clones and is missing some. The profile shows some 110,000 clones, roughly three fifths of them singletons. Comments on this clone: Its antigen is undetermined.

General observations from the study: While tofacitinib was given, many expanded lesional clones persisted in scalp and blood. Higher clonality than in normal scalp was seen in lesional scalp, especially alopecia totalis/universalis.

Germline V gene data show CDR1 as KGHSH and CDR2 as LQKENI. The CDR3 is 12 residues long. With 5 bases removed from V and 6 bases from J, the gap between germline ends came to 7 bases. The treatment was: oral pan-JAK inhibitor, 5-10 mg twice daily. Researchers took lesional scalp punch biopsies and peripheral blood from people who were alopecia areata patients. This receptor was obtained from a human donor with alopecia areata. Sequences were derived from CD8+ T cells sorted from blood, sampled at week 24, from a patient treated with tofacitinib. This chain connects TRBV18 to TRBJ2-2, with unresolved D. CDR3 DNA: TGTGCCAGCTCAGCTGTCCCCGGGGAGCTGTTTTTT. Its protein product is CASSAVPGELFF.